This T cell receptor beta chain was found in a study of T-cell memory formation after mild COVID-19. Study context: Each donor largely had its own TCR clusters.

This clonotype was picked up many times. What it binds is unknown. Findings and caveats of the study: Among contracting clones, CD4+ were mainly CM/EM and CD8+ enriched in EMRA. Whether second-wave clones peaking at day 37 were SARS-CoV-2 specific went unconfirmed.

TCRdb re-derived calls from the 5' RACE reads in MiXCR, one entry per CDR3 protein. This table has hundreds of thousands of distinct CDR3 sequences, 15% to 20% appearing once. V lost 7 bases to trimming and J lost 5 bases, with 10 bases between them. This CDR3 spans 12 amino acids. Sequenced sample: PBMCs or a T cell subset sorted from them (not recorded which). V gene TRBV12-3 or TRBV12-4 combines with J gene TRBJ2-3; D unclear. This clonotype was sampled from a man younger than 35 who had mild COVID-19 (a few samples of this study predate the infection). Cell type and time point are not known. The CDR3 region is CASTSSQDTQYF. The CDR3 DNA follows: TGTGCCAGCACCTCTTCTCAAGATACGCAGTATTTT.